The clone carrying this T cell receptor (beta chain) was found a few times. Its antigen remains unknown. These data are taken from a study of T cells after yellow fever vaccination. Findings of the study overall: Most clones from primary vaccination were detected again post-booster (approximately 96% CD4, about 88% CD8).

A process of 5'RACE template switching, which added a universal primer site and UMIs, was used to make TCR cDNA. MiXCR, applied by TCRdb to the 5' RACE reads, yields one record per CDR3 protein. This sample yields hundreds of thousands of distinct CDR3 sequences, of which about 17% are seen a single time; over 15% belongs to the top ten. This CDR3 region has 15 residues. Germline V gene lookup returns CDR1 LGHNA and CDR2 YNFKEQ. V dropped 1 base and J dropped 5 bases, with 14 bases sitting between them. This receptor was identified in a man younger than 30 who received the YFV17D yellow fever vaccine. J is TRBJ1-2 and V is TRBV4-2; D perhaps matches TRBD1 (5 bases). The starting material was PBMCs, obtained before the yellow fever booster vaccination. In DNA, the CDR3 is TGTGCCAGCAGCCAAGGCGACAGCCAGAAGTATGGCTACACCTTC. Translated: CASSQGDSQKYGYTF.